The rows below give T cell receptor beta chains drawn from one sample of a study of ipilimumab plus nivolumab after autologous stem cell transplantation. The repertoire was sequenced with immunoSEQ multiplex PCR; TCRdb's copy has only in-frame clones and lacks some. Altogether roughly 23,000 clones are present, roughly 80% being singletons, with the ten largest covering roughly 25%. Here the sequenced sample was PBMCs, taken in a trial of ipilimumab plus nivolumab as post-transplant consolidation. The receptors stem from a male donor with diffuse large B-cell lymphoma. Both conserved end residues are part of each CDR3. The order of the fields is CDR3 DNA, CDR3 protein, J gene, V gene, D gene, clone size, CDR3 length. The D gene is left open where the match is weak. Clone size is shown for a subset of rows, as once, few, many or a class of expanded clone.

CDR3 DNA: TGTGCCAGCAGCTTAGTGGGAGGGGGCCAGCATTTT
CDR3 protein: CASSLVGGGQHF
J gene: TRBJ1-5
V gene: TRBV7-3
D gene: NA
clone size: few
CDR3 length: 12

CDR3 DNA: TGTGCCAGCAGCTTGACGGGACAGAACACCGGGGAGCTGTTTTTT
CDR3 protein: CASSLTGQNTGELFF
J gene: TRBJ2-2
V gene: TRBV5-5
D gene: NA
clone size: NA
CDR3 length: 15

CDR3 DNA: TGTGCCAGCAGCTTAGGTTCGGAGCAGTTCTTC
CDR3 protein: CASSLGSEQFF
J gene: TRBJ2-1
V gene: TRBV11-3
D gene: NA
clone size: NA
CDR3 length: 11

CDR3 DNA: TGTGCCTGGAGTGTGATGGGGGAGACCCAGTACTTC
CDR3 protein: CAWSVMGETQYF
J gene: TRBJ2-5
V gene: TRBV30
D gene: NA
clone size: NA
CDR3 length: 12

CDR3 DNA: TGTGCCAGCAGCTTTGTGGCGGGGTCGAACTCCTACAATGAGCAGTTCTTC
CDR3 protein: CASSFVAGSNSYNEQFF
J gene: TRBJ2-1
V gene: TRBV11-2
D gene: NA
clone size: NA
CDR3 length: 17

CDR3 DNA: TGTGCCAGCAGCTTAATTCGGGAGGGCGAGCAGTACTTC
CDR3 protein: CASSLIREGEQYF
J gene: TRBJ2-7
V gene: TRBV7-2
D gene: TRBD2
clone size: few
CDR3 length: 13

CDR3 DNA: TGTGCCAGCAGCTTAGGGAGGGTGAACACCGGGGAGCTGTTTTTT
CDR3 protein: CASSLGRVNTGELFF
J gene: TRBJ2-2
V gene: TRBV11-2
D gene: NA
clone size: NA
CDR3 length: 15

CDR3 DNA: TGTGCCAGCAGCGGGAGACAGGGGATAGGTTCACCCCTCCACTTT
CDR3 protein: CASSGRQGIGSPLHF
J gene: TRBJ1-6
V gene: TRBV9
D gene: TRBD1
clone size: NA
CDR3 length: 15

CDR3 DNA: TGTGCCAGCAGCTTGAGGGAGGGGTATGGCTACACCTTC
CDR3 protein: CASSLREGYGYTF
J gene: TRBJ1-2
V gene: TRBV5-4
D gene: NA
clone size: NA
CDR3 length: 13

CDR3 DNA: TGCGCCAGCAGCTTGGGTGTATCCGGATCCCCAGCCACAGATACGCAGTATTTT
CDR3 protein: CASSLGVSGSPATDTQYF
J gene: TRBJ2-3
V gene: TRBV5-1
D gene: NA
clone size: NA
CDR3 length: 18

CDR3 DNA: TGTGCCAGCAGTTCCCGGACAGGGCAAACCGGGGAGCTGTTTTTT
CDR3 protein: CASSSRTGQTGELFF
J gene: TRBJ2-2
V gene: TRBV6-1
D gene: TRBD1
clone size: few
CDR3 length: 15

CDR3 DNA: TGTGCCACCAGCAGAGGGGTTGCAGAGTATGGCTACACCTTC
CDR3 protein: CATSRGVAEYGYTF
J gene: TRBJ1-2
V gene: TRBV15
D gene: NA
clone size: NA
CDR3 length: 14

CDR3 DNA: TGTGCCAGTAGTATAGTGGGCGGGGGGCAAGAGACCCAGTACTTC
CDR3 protein: CASSIVGGGQETQYF
J gene: TRBJ2-5
V gene: TRBV19
D gene: TRBD2
clone size: few
CDR3 length: 15

CDR3 DNA: TGTGCCACGACAGACCCTATTCACACCGGGGAGCTGTTTTTT
CDR3 protein: CATTDPIHTGELFF
J gene: TRBJ2-2
V gene: TRBV10-3
D gene: NA
clone size: NA
CDR3 length: 14

CDR3 DNA: TGCGCCAGCAGCCATGATCCGGGACTCCTTTACGAGCAGTACTTC
CDR3 protein: CASSHDPGLLYEQYF
J gene: TRBJ2-7
V gene: TRBV4-1
D gene: NA
clone size: NA
CDR3 length: 15

CDR3 DNA: TGTGCCAGCAGTTTAAAGGGGGCTAGGGCCTACAGTGAGCAGTTCTTC
CDR3 protein: CASSLKGARAYSEQFF
J gene: TRBJ2-1
V gene: TRBV27
D gene: TRBD1
clone size: NA
CDR3 length: 16

CDR3 DNA: TGTGCCAGCAGTGCCCAGAGCACAGATACGCAGTATTTT
CDR3 protein: CASSAQSTDTQYF
J gene: TRBJ2-3
V gene: TRBV25-1
D gene: NA
clone size: NA
CDR3 length: 13

CDR3 DNA: TGTGCCAGCAGATATGACAGGGGCATGAACACTGAAGCTTTCTTT
CDR3 protein: CASRYDRGMNTEAFF
J gene: TRBJ1-1
V gene: TRBV2
D gene: TRBD1
clone size: NA
CDR3 length: 15

CDR3 DNA: TGTGCCAGCAGTGAAGGGGGGCTTAAGTTCGAGCAGTACTTC
CDR3 protein: CASSEGGLKFEQYF
J gene: TRBJ2-7
V gene: TRBV6-1
D gene: NA
clone size: NA
CDR3 length: 14

CDR3 DNA: TGTGCCAGCAGCCTAACTTGGTGGACAGCCGGCGAGCAGTACTTC
CDR3 protein: CASSLTWWTAGEQYF
J gene: TRBJ2-7
V gene: TRBV7-2
D gene: NA
clone size: NA
CDR3 length: 15

CDR3 DNA: TGTGCCAGCAGCTTAGGGTCGGGGCGACGAACTGAAGCTTTCTTT
CDR3 protein: CASSLGSGRRTEAFF
J gene: TRBJ1-1
V gene: TRBV7-2
D gene: NA
clone size: NA
CDR3 length: 15

CDR3 DNA: TGCAGCGCCTCCGGGACAGGGGGATCGGGCGTCTCTGAAGCTTTCTTT
CDR3 protein: CSASGTGGSGVSEAFF
J gene: TRBJ1-1
V gene: TRBV29-1
D gene: TRBD1
clone size: NA
CDR3 length: 16

CDR3 DNA: TGTGCCAGCAGTCGGGCCCGGACAGGGCCCAATCAGCCCCAGCATTTT
CDR3 protein: CASSRARTGPNQPQHF
J gene: TRBJ1-5
V gene: TRBV2
D gene: TRBD1
clone size: once
CDR3 length: 16

CDR3 DNA: TGTGCCAGACAGACAGCAAATGAGCAGTTCTTC
CDR3 protein: CARQTANEQFF
J gene: TRBJ2-1
V gene: TRBV7-9
D gene: NA
clone size: NA
CDR3 length: 11

CDR3 DNA: TGTGCCAGCAGTCGGGTGTCGTCCTATAATTCACCCCTCCACTTT
CDR3 protein: CASSRVSSYNSPLHF
J gene: TRBJ1-6
V gene: TRBV6-1
D gene: NA
clone size: NA
CDR3 length: 15

CDR3 DNA: TGTGCCAGCAGCTTGGCCGGGACAGCTTACAATGAGCAGTTCTTC
CDR3 protein: CASSLAGTAYNEQFF
J gene: TRBJ2-1
V gene: TRBV5-4
D gene: TRBD1
clone size: NA
CDR3 length: 15

CDR3 DNA: TGTGCCAGCAGCTACAGGGAGGGCAATCAGCCCCAGCATTTT
CDR3 protein: CASSYREGNQPQHF
J gene: TRBJ1-5
V gene: TRBV7-3
D gene: NA
clone size: once
CDR3 length: 14

CDR3 DNA: TGTGCCAGCAGCCTTGGGACTAGCGGGAGGGCCGATGAGACCCAGTACTTC
CDR3 protein: CASSLGTSGRADETQYF
J gene: TRBJ2-5
V gene: TRBV7-9
D gene: TRBD2
clone size: NA
CDR3 length: 17

CDR3 DNA: TGTGCTAGCAGCCCAGGACAGGGGGTAGGAGAGCAGTACTTC
CDR3 protein: CASSPGQGVGEQYF
J gene: TRBJ2-7
V gene: TRBV7-7
D gene: TRBD1
clone size: NA
CDR3 length: 14

CDR3 DNA: TGTGCCAGCAGCTCCGGACTTATCCAAGAGACCCAGTACTTC
CDR3 protein: CASSSGLIQETQYF
J gene: TRBJ2-5
V gene: TRBV11-2
D gene: NA
clone size: once
CDR3 length: 14

CDR3 DNA: TGTGCCAGCAGCCAAAACGGGGGGCAAGCCGGGGAGCTGTTTTTT
CDR3 protein: CASSQNGGQAGELFF
J gene: TRBJ2-2
V gene: TRBV14
D gene: NA
clone size: many
CDR3 length: 15

CDR3 DNA: TGTGCCAGCAGCACCTGGACAGCCGATGAGCAGTTCTTC
CDR3 protein: CASSTWTADEQFF
J gene: TRBJ2-1
V gene: TRBV7-3
D gene: NA
clone size: NA
CDR3 length: 13

CDR3 DNA: TGTGCAAGTCGCTTAGTCGGGACAGGGGATAATTCACCCCTCCACTTT
CDR3 protein: CASRLVGTGDNSPLHF
J gene: TRBJ1-6
V gene: TRBV12-2
D gene: NA
clone size: NA
CDR3 length: 16

CDR3 DNA: TGTGCCTGGGACCGACGGCGCAATGAGCAGTTCTTC
CDR3 protein: CAWDRRRNEQFF
J gene: TRBJ2-1
V gene: TRBV30
D gene: NA
clone size: few
CDR3 length: 12

CDR3 DNA: TGCAGCGTTGCGCCCCAGGGGGCGGGCACTGAAGCTTTCTTT
CDR3 protein: CSVAPQGAGTEAFF
J gene: TRBJ1-1
V gene: TRBV29-1
D gene: TRBD1
clone size: NA
CDR3 length: 14

CDR3 DNA: TGTGCCAGCCCGGGCGACGGGACAAGTGAAGCTTTCTTT
CDR3 protein: CASPGDGTSEAFF
J gene: TRBJ1-1
V gene: TRBV6-1
D gene: NA
clone size: NA
CDR3 length: 13